Shown below are 6 T cell receptor beta chains from a single sample sequenced in a study of PD-L1 blockade in urothelial cancer. The method was immunoSEQ multiplex PCR; TCRdb's version includes in-frame clones alone and lacks a portion of them. The sample contains about 40,000 clones, 82% of which appear only once. The sample here was PBMCs, taken around atezolizumab (anti-PD-L1) treatment. These receptors originate from a man aged 55-75 years with urothelial cancer.

The chain is built from TRBV25-1 and TRBJ1-2; 10 bases are shared with TRBD1. Trimming cost V 4 bases and J 3 bases; bases outside gene matches: 5. Germline-derived CDR1 and CDR2 are MGHDK and SYGVNS. The CDR3 contains 15 residues. CDR3 nucleotide sequence: TGTGCCAGCAGTGCTCCGGGGACAGGGGACTATGGCTACACCTTC. Protein sequence: CASSAPGTGDYGYTF.

The chain recombines TRBV28 with TRBJ2-3, with a weak D call TRBD1 (6 bases). Deletions cut 5 bases from V and 2 bases from J, with 17 bases between. The CDR3 sequence is 16 residues long. The germline CDR1 and CDR2 sequences are MDHEN and SYDVKM. The CDR3 DNA reads TGTGCCAGCAGTCCTACGACAGGTTTATACACAGATACGCAGTATTTT. Residues: CASSPTTGLYTDTQYF.

V is TRBV16 and J is TRBJ1-5; D gene ambiguous. Germline CDR1 is KGHSY and CDR2 is FQNENV. The germline V and J ends were trimmed by 5 bases and 6 bases, with 20 bases remaining between them. The CDR3 contains 16 residues. The chain's CDR3 is CASSDDYPPGGQPQHF. The CDR3 nucleotides read TGTGCCAGCAGCGACGATTACCCACCTGGCGGTCAGCCCCAGCATTTT.

The genes are TRBV18 and TRBJ2-1, with TRBD1 as a possible D gene (6 bases). The germline gives CDR1 KGHSH, CDR2 LQKENI. Between the trimmed V and J ends, which lost 0 bases and 0 bases, there was a span of 9 bases. The CDR3 has 16 residues. This chain's CDR3 is CASSPPGGTSYNEQFF. In DNA form, the CDR3 reads TGTGCCAGCTCACCACCAGGGGGAACCTCCTACAATGAGCAGTTCTTC.

The J gene is TRBJ2-3, the V gene TRBV14, with D perhaps TRBD2 (5 bases). Germline values: CDR1 SGHDN, CDR2 FVKESK. CDR3 size: 16 residues. Trimming removed 1 base from V and 3 bases from J, with 14 bases in between. CDR3 in amino acids: CASSQAPLAWTDTQYF. CDR3 DNA sequence: TGTGCCAGCAGCCAAGCCCCGCTAGCTTGGACAGATACGCAGTATTTT.

This clone was recorded once. The chain recombines TRBV15 with TRBJ1-5; D ambiguous. V was trimmed by 0 bases and J by 0 bases, leaving 9 bases between them. The germline CDR1 and CDR2 sequences are LNHNV and YYDKDF (reference sequence). This CDR3 region has 16 residues. In DNA, the CDR3 is TGTGCCACCAGCAGAGATCAAGGACTTAGCAATCAGCCCCAGCATTTT. Protein sequence: CATSRDQGLSNQPQHF. Using reference TRBV15 and TRBJ1-5 for the parts outside the CDR3, the full variable domain is DAMVIQNPRYQVTQFGKPVTLSCSQTLNHNVMYWYQQKSSQAPKLLFHYYDKDFNNEADTPDNFQSRRPNTSFCFLDIRSPGLGDTAMYLCATSRDQGLSNQPQHFGDGTRLSIL.